These T cell receptor beta chains were read from a single sample in a study of cytomegalovirus exposure and HLA in healthy donors. Using immunoSEQ multiplex PCR, the repertoire was profiled, and TCRdb retains in-frame clones only, with some absent. The table has about 170,000 clones, approximately 80% seen once. The sequencing input was PBMCs. The receptors stem from a woman aged 18 to 35 in good health and CMV-seropositive. CDR3s leave out the opening cysteine and the closing phenylalanine or tryptophan. Size is omitted from some rows. Given values are once, few, many or a class for expanded clones.

>TRBV5-1|.|12
ASSQGTVQETQY
>TRBV7-8|.|11
ASSLVAVYEQY
>TRBV5-6|.|14
ASSQLGPVRTYEQY
>TRBV4-1|.|13
ASSQGERASYEQY
>TRBV6-6|.|14
ASSYSRLAVRYTQY
>TRBV13|.|11
ASSAGGYNEQF
>TRBV7-9|.|13
ASSLSVSGGNTIY
>TRBV18|.|11
ASSGGRSYGYT
>TRBV20-1|.|9
SARPVNEQF
>TRBV10-2|.|12
ASSARGDGGELF
>TRBV7-2|.|13
ASSLDRGSGNTIY
>TRBV19|.|14
ASTPGSTPLNTEAF
>TRBV5-6|few|11
ASSLDRGQPQH
>TRBV7-9|.|11
ASSLTSSYEQY
>TRBV7-2|.|14
ASSVFAGGFQETQY
>TRBV11-2|.|16
ATLPRGGGARGTDTQY
>TRBV6-6|.|12
ASSLGVTKNIQY
>TRBV19|.|12
ATKTTGTNYGYT
>TRBV19|.|12
ASSIRAGLYEQY
>TRBV7-2|.|12
ASSLAPGDTEAF
>TRBV18|.|12
ASSLRQGDQPQH
>TRBV6-5|.|11
ASRSIRTDTQY